Described below is a single T cell receptor (beta chain) sequence and its context. This sample stems from a study of blood T cell repertoires in COVID-19. Whole-study context: COVID-19 samples from acute and convalescent phases originated in the United States, Italy and Spain.

This table comes from immunoSEQ multiplex PCR, and its TCRdb copy is limited to in-frame clones, with some not included. In the table there are 84,000 or so clones, about four fifths of which are singletons. Germline V CDR1 and CDR2: ENHRY, SYGVKD. V gave up 4 bases and J gave up 4 bases, with 10 bases separating them. There are 13 residues in the CDR3. Sample: peripheral blood. The chain carries TRBV10-3 and TRBJ1-1, with D tentatively TRBD1 (5 bases). The clonotype was recovered from a woman aged 80 or older with acute or convalescent COVID-19. The CDR3 nucleotides are TGTGCCATCAGTGTGCAGGGTGGCACTGAAGCTTTCTTT. Protein: CAISVQGGTEAFF.